This is a list of T cell receptor beta chains from one sample in a study of regulatory T cells in long-lasting Graves disease. TCRdb re-derived calls from the multiplex PCR reads in MiXCR, one entry per CDR3 protein. The repertoire holds fewer than 550,000 distinct CDR3 sequences, with about 22% as singletons. The sample here was peripheral blood mononuclear cells (PBMCs), taken when the disease was refractory, from a patient treated with antithyroid drugs. Receptors originate from a female donor with Graves disease. The CDR3 runs from the conserved cysteine through the conserved F or W. The D gene is left open where the match is weak. Only some rows state a clone size, as once, few, many or a class for expanded clones.

TRBJ2-7 | TRBV19 | - | TRBD2 | 16 | CASSIIAGGIHYEQYF | TGTGCCAGTAGTATCATCGCGGGAGGAATCCATTACGAGCAGTACTTC
TRBJ1-1 | TRBV12-3/TRBV12-4 | few | - | 14 | CASSLERLNTEAFF | TGTGCCAGCAGTTTGGAGCGGTTGAACACTGAAGCTTTCTTT
TRBJ1-5 | TRBV28 | many | - | 17 | CASRNRVNLLGNQPQHF | TGTGCCAGCAGGAACAGGGTTAACCTGTTGGGCAATCAGCCCCAGCATTTT
TRBJ2-2 | TRBV6-1 | few | TRBD2 | 16 | CASGGSGKANTGELFF | TGTGCCAGCGGAGGTAGCGGGAAGGCGAACACCGGGGAGCTGTTTTTT
TRBJ2-5 | TRBV12-3/TRBV12-4 | many | - | 15 | CASSFARGAAETQYF | TGTGCCAGCAGTTTCGCCCGGGGGGCCGCAGAGACCCAGTACTTC
TRBJ2-5 | TRBV7-2 | many | TRBD2 | 16 | CASSLVSSQREETQYF | TGTGCCAGCAGCTTAGTATCAAGCCAGCGGGAGGAGACCCAGTACTTC
TRBJ1-5 | TRBV7-8 | few | - | 16 | CASSLERVRSNQPQHF | TGTGCCAGCAGCTTAGAGAGGGTACGGAGCAATCAGCCCCAGCATTTT
TRBJ2-5 | TRBV19 | few | TRBD2 | 20 | CASSIVGLAGGPVGEETQYF | TGTGCCAGTAGTATAGTCGGACTAGCGGGAGGGCCCGTGGGCGAAGAGACCCAGTACTTC
TRBJ2-7 | TRBV28 | many | TRBD1 | 17 | CASSPGFETGASYEQYF | TGTGCCAGCAGTCCAGGGTTCGAAACAGGGGCCAGCTACGAGCAGTACTTC
TRBJ2-7 | TRBV10-1 | - | - | 13 | CASSLRRGDEQYF | TGCGCCAGCAGCCTACGGAGGGGGGACGAGCAGTACTTC
TRBJ1-5 | TRBV20-1 | - | - | 15 | CSAWKEGGRDQPQHF | TGCAGTGCCTGGAAAGAAGGGGGAAGGGATCAGCCCCAGCATTTT
TRBJ2-2 | TRBV5-1 | few | - | 16 | CASSIDPDRATGELFF | TGCGCCAGCAGCATCGACCCGGACAGAGCCACCGGGGAGCTGTTTTTT
TRBJ1-6 | TRBV7-9 | - | TRBD1 | 15 | CASSPRDRRDSPLHF | TGTGCCAGCAGCCCCCGGGACAGAAGAGATTCACCCCTCCACTTT
TRBJ2-7 | TRBV3-1 | - | TRBD1 | 13 | CASGRQGAHEQYF | TGTGCCAGCGGCCGACAGGGGGCCCACGAGCAGTACTTC
TRBJ2-5 | TRBV20-1 | many | TRBD2 | 14 | CSAILAGVRQTQYF | TGCAGTGCTATACTAGCGGGAGTCCGACAGACCCAGTACTTC
TRBJ1-2 | TRBV27 | - | - | 16 | CASSSQTPGPDYGYTF | TGTGCCAGCAGCTCCCAGACTCCGGGACCTGACTATGGCTACACCTTC
TRBJ1-5 | TRBV6-5 | few | - | 13 | CASSSSWDQPQHF | TGTGCCAGCAGTTCCTCTTGGGACCAGCCCCAGCATTTT
TRBJ1-1 | TRBV12-3/TRBV12-4 | many | - | 15 | CASTISRPGGTEAFF | TGTGCCAGCACCATATCCCGCCCGGGGGGAACTGAAGCTTTCTTT
TRBJ2-2 | TRBV3-1 | - | - | 15 | CASSPIDPYTGELFF | TGTGCCAGCAGTCCTATTGACCCTTACACCGGGGAGCTGTTTTTT
TRBJ1-5 | TRBV28 | many | TRBD1 | 15 | CASSRDRGLRQPQHF | TGTGCCAGCAGTAGAGACAGGGGGCTACGACAGCCCCAGCATTTT
TRBJ2-7 | TRBV28 | many | - | 13 | CASSSGPRREQYF | TGTGCCAGCAGTTCTGGGCCGCGTCGGGAGCAGTACTTC
TRBJ2-5 | TRBV15 | many | - | 15 | CATSRGGYQEETQYF | TGTGCCACCAGCAGAGGGGGCTATCAAGAAGAGACCCAGTACTTC
TRBJ2-6 | TRBV25-1 | few | - | 16 | CASSEVQGLGANVLTF | TGTGCCAGCAGTGAAGTTCAGGGGCTTGGGGCCAACGTCCTGACTTTC
TRBJ1-1 | TRBV7-9 | few | TRBD1 | 16 | CASSLVAGGAFAEAFF | TGTGCCAGCAGCTTAGTGGCAGGGGGCGCGTTTGCTGAAGCTTTCTTT
TRBJ1-2 | TRBV3-1 | many | - | 12 | CASSLTEQGYTF | TGTGCCAGCAGCCTGACAGAACAAGGCTACACCTTC
TRBJ1-3 | TRBV6-1 | - | - | 16 | CASTQLAGTKGNTIYF | TGTGCCAGCACCCAACTCGCCGGGACGAAAGGAAACACCATATATTTT
TRBJ2-7 | TRBV4-1 | few | - | 16 | CASRPVGAGIPYEQYF | TGCGCCAGCAGACCCGTGGGGGCGGGGATTCCCTACGAGCAGTACTTC
TRBJ1-1 | TRBV19 | many | - | 13 | CASSVDMNTEAFF | TGTGCCAGCTCTGTCGACATGAACACTGAAGCTTTCTTT
TRBJ2-7 | TRBV18 | - | TRBD1 | 15 | CASSPGTGKTYEQYF | TGTGCCAGCTCACCTGGGACAGGGAAAACCTACGAGCAGTACTTC
TRBJ2-1 | TRBV15 | once | - | 13 | CATSRSASGEQFF | TGTGCCACCAGCAGATCCGCAAGCGGGGAGCAGTTCTTC
TRBJ2-2 | TRBV12-3/TRBV12-4 | few | - | 13 | CASSGISTGELFF | TGTGCCAGCAGCGGGATTAGCACCGGGGAGCTGTTTTTT
TRBJ1-2 | TRBV5-1 | - | - | 14 | CASSLEGGAKGYTF | TGCGCCAGCAGCTTGGAAGGGGGGGCGAAGGGCTACACCTTC
TRBJ2-7 | TRBV27 | few | - | 13 | CASRGLGTYEQYF | TGTGCCAGCAGGGGGCTAGGTACCTACGAGCAGTACTTC
TRBJ1-2 | TRBV7-9 | - | - | 17 | CASTTVVGRPSNYGYTF | TGTGCCAGCACCACTGTTGTGGGCAGGCCATCTAACTATGGCTACACCTTC
TRBJ1-1 | TRBV5-5 | - | - | 13 | CATNRGRDTEAFF | TGTGCCACAAACCGGGGAAGGGACACTGAAGCTTTCTTT
TRBJ1-5 | TRBV5-6 | - | TRBD1 | 15 | CASSLGQGARQPQHF | TGTGCCAGCAGCTTGGGACAGGGGGCAAGGCAGCCCCAGCATTTT
TRBJ1-4 | TRBV6-2/TRBV6-3 | many | TRBD1 | 14 | CASSYRGLSEKLFF | TGTGCCAGCAGTTACAGGGGGCTGTCTGAAAAACTGTTTTTT
TRBJ1-2 | TRBV10-3 | - | TRBD1 | 15 | CAISESGQGIYGYTF | TGTGCCATCAGTGAGTCAGGACAGGGGATCTATGGCTACACCTTC
TRBJ1-5 | TRBV20-1 | - | - | 15 | CSAPTRDSSNQPQHF | TGCAGTGCTCCTACTAGAGACAGTAGCAATCAGCCCCAGCATTTT
TRBJ1-1 | TRBV27 | few | - | 12 | CASRSVWTEAFF | TGTGCCAGCAGGAGCGTCTGGACTGAAGCTTTCTTT